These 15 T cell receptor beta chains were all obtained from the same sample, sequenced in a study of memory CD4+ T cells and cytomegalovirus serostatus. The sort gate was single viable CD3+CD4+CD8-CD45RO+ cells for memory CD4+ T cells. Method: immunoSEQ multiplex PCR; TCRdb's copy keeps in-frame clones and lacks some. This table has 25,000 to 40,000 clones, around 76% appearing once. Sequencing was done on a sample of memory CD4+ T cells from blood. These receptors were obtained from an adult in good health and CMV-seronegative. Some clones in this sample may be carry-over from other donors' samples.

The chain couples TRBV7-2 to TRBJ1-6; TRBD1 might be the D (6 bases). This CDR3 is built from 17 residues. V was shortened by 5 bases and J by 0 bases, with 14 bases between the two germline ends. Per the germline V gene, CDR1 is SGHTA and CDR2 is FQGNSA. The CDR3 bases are TGTGCCAGCAGCCTACGACAGGCCCCCTCCTATAATTCACCCCTCCACTTT. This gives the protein CASSLRQAPSYNSPLHF.

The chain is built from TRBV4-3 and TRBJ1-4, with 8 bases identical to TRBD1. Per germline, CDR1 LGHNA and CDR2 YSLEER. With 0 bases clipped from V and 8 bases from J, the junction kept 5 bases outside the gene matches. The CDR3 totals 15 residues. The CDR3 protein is CASSQDGRGREKLFF. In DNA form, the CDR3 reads TGCGCCAGCAGCCAAGACGGCAGGGGGCGCGAAAAACTGTTTTTT.

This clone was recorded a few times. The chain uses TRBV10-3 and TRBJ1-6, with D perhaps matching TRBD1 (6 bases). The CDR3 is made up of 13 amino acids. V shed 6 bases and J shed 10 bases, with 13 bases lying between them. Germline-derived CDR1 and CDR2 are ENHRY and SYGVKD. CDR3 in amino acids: CAIRGQDRSPLHF. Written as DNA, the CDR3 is TGTGCCATCAGGGGACAAGATCGGTCACCCCTCCACTTT.

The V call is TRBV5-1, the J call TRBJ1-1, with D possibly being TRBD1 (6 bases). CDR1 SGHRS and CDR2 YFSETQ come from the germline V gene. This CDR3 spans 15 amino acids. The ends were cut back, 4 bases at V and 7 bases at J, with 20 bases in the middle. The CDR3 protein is CASSGGSTGVREAFF. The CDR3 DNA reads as TGCGCCAGCAGCGGGGGATCGACAGGCGTTCGTGAAGCTTTCTTT.

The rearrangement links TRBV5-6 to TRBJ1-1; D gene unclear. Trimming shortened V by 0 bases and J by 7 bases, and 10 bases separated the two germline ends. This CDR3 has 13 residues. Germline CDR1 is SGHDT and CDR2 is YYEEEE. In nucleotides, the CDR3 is TGTGCCAGCAGCTTGGGCATAGGAGGTGAAGCTTTCTTT. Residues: CASSLGIGGEAFF.

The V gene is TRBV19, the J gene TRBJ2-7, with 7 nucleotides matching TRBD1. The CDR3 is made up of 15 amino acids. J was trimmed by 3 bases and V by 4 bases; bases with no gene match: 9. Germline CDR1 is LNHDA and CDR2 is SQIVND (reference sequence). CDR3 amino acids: CASSTRTGGNYEQYF. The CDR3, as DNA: TGTGCCAGTAGTACTAGGACAGGAGGCAACTACGAGCAGTACTTC. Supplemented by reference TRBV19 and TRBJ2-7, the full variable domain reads DGGITQSPKYLFRKEGQNVTLSCEQNLNHDAMYWYRQDPGQGLRLIYYSQIVNDFQKGDIAEGYSVSREKKESFPLTVTSAQKNPTAFYLCASSTRTGGNYEQYFGPGTRLTVT.

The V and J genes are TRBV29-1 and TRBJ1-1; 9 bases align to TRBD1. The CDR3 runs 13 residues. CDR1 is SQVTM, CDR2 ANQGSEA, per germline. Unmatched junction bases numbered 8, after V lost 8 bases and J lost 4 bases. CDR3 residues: CSLGGQGGTEAFF. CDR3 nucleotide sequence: TGCAGCCTGGGGGGACAGGGTGGCACTGAAGCTTTCTTT.

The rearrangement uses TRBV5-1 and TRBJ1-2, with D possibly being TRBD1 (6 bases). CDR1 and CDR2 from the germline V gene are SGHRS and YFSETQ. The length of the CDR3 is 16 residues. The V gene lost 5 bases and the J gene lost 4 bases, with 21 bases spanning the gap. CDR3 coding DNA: TGCGCCAGCAGGCAAGCCTTCAGGGGCCCCTTCTATGGCTACACCTTC. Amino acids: CASRQAFRGPFYGYTF.

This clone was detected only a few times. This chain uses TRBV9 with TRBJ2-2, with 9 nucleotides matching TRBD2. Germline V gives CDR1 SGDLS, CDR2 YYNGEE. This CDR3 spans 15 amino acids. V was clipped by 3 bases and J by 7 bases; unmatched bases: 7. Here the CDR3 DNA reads TGTGCCAGCAGCGGCCGGACTAGCGTTGACGGGGAGCTGTTTTTT. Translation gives CASSGRTSVDGELFF.

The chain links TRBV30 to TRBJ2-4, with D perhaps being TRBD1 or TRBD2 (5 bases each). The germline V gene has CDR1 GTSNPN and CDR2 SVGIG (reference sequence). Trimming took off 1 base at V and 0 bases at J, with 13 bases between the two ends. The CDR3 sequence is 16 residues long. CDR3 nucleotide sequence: TGTGCCTGGAGTGAGGGACGGGGATTAGCCAAAAACATTCAGTACTTC. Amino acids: CAWSEGRGLAKNIQYF. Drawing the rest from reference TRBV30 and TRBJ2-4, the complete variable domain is SQTIHQWPATLVQPVGSPLSLECTVEGTSNPNLYWYRQAAGRGLQLLFYSVGIGQISSEVPQNLSASRPQDRQFILSSKKLLLSDSGFYLCAWSEGRGLAKNIQYFGAGTRLSVL.

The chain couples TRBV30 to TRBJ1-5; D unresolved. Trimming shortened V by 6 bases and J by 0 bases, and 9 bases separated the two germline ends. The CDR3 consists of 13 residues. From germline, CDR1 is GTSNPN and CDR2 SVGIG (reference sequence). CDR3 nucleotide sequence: TGTGCCTGCTCACACGATAGCAATCAGCCCCAGCATTTT. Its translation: CACSHDSNQPQHF.

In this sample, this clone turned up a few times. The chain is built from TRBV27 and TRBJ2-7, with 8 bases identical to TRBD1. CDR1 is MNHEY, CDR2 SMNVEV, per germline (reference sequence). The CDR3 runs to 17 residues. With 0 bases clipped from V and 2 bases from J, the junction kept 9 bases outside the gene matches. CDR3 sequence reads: CASSLSSSGTGAYEQYF. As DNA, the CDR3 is TGTGCCAGCAGTTTATCCTCCTCCGGGACAGGAGCCTACGAGCAGTACTTC.

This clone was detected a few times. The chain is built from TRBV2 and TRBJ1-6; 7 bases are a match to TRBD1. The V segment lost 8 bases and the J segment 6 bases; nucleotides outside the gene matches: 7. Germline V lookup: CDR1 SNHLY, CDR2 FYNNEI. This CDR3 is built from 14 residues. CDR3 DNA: TGTGCCAGCGGAGACAGGGTCAGTAATTCACCCCTCCACTTT. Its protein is CASGDRVSNSPLHF.

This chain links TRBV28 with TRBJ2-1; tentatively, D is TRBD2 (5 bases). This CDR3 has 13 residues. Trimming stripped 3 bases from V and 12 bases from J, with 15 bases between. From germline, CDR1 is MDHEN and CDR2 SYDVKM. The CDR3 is CASSFVGVPTQFF. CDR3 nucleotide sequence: TGTGCCAGCAGTTTCGTCGGGGTCCCAACGCAGTTCTTC.

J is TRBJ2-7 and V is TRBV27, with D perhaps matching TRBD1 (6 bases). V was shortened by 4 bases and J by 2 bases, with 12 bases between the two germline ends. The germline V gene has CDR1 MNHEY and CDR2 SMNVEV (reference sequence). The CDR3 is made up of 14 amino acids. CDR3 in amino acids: CASSSLTGTYEQYF. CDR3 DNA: TGTGCCAGCAGTTCGCTGACAGGAACCTACGAGCAGTACTTC.